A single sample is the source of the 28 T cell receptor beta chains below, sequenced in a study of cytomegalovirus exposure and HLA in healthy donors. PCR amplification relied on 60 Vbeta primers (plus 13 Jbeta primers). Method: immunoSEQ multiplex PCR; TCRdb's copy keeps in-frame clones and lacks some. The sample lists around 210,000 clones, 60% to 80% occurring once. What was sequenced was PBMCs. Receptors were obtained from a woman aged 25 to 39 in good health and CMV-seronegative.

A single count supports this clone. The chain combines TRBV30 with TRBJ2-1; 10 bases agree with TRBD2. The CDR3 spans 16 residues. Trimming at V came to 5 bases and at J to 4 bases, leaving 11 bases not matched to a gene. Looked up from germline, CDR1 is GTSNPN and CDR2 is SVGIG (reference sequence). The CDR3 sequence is CAWCRSGRASYNEQFF. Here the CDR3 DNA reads TGTGCCTGGTGCCGGAGCGGGAGGGCCTCATACAATGAGCAGTTCTTC.

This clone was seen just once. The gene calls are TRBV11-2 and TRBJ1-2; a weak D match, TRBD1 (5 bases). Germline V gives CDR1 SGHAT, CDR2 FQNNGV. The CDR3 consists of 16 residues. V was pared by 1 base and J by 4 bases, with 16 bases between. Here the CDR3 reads CASSLALRVGGYGYTF. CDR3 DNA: TGTGCCAGCAGCTTAGCTCTCCGGGTCGGGGGCTATGGCTACACCTTC.

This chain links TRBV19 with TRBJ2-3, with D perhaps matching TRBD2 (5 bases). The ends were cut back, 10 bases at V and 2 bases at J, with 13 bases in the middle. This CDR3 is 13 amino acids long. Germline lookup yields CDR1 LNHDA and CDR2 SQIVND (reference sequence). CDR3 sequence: CATASRDTDTQYF. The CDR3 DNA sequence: TGTGCCACAGCCTCACGGGACACAGATACGCAGTATTTT.

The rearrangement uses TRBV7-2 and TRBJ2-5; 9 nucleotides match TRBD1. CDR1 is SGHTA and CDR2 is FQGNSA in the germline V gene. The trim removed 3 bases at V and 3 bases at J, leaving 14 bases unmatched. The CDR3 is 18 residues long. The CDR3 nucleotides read TGTGCCAGCAGCTTCCACTCCGGGACAGGGTCTTTAGAAGAGACCCAGTACTTC. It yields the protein CASSFHSGTGSLEETQYF.

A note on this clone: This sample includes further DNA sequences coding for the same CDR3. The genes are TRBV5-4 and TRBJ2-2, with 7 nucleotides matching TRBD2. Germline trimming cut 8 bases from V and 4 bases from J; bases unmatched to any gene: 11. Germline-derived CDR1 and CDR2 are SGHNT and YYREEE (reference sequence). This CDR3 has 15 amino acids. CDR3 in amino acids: CASSLGGSGTGELFF. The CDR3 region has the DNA TGTGCCAGTAGCCTGGGCGGGAGTGGCACCGGGGAGCTGTTTTTT.

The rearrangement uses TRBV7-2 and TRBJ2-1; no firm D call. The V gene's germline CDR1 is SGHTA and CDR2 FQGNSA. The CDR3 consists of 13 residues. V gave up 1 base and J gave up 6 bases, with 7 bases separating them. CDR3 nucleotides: TGTGCCAGCAGCTTAGGTGGCCTCAATGAGCAGTTCTTC. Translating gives CASSLGGLNEQFF. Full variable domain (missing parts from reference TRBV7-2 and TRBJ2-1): GAGVSQSPSNKVTEKGKDVELRCDPISGHTALYWYRQSLGQGLEFLIYFQGNSAPDKSGLPSDRFSAERTGGSVSTLTIQRTQQEDSAVYLCASSLGGLNEQFFGPGTRLTVL.

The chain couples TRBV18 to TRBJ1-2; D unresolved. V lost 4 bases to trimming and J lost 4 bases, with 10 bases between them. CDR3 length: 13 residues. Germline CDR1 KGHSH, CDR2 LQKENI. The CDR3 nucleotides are TGTGCCAGCTCACAAGCCAATATCTATGGCTACACCTTC. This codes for CASSQANIYGYTF.

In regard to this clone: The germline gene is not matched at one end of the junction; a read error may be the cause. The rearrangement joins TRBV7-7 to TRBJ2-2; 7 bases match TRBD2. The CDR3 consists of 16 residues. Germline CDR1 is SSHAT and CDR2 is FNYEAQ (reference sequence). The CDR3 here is CASSRRSGMNTGELFF. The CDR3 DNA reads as TGTGCTAGCAGCCGAAGAAGCGGGATGAACACCGGGGAGCTGTTTTTT.

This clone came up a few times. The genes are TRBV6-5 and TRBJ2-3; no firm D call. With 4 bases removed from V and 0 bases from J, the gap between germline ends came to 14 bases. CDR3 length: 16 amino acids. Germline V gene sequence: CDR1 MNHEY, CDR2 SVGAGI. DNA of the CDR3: TGTGCCAGCAGTTCCACGCGTAAAGAGAGCACAGATACGCAGTATTTT. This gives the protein CASSSTRKESTDTQYF.

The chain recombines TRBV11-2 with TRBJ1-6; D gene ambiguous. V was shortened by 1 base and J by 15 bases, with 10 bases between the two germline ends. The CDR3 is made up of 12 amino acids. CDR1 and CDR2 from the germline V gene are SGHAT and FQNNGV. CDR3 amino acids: CASSLVSQVLHF. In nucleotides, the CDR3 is TGTGCCAGCAGCTTAGTGAGTCAGGTCCTCCACTTT.

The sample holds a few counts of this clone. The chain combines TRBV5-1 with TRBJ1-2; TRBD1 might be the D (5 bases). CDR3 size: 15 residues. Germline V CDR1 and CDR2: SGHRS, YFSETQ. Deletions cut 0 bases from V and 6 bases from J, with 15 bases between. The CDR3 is CASSLAGGGRDGYTF. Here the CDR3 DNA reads TGCGCCAGCAGCTTGGCCGGCGGGGGGAGAGATGGCTACACCTTC. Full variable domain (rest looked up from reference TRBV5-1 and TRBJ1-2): KAGVTQTPRYLIKTRGQQVTLSCSPISGHRSVSWYQQTPGQGLQFLFEYFSETQRNKGNFPGRFSGRQFSNSRSEMNVSTLELGDSALYLCASSLAGGGRDGYTFGSGTRLTVV.

CDR3 in amino acids: CASRFTLRGETQYF. The CDR3 nucleotides are TGTGCCAGCAGATTTACTCTGAGAGGGGAGACCCAGTACTTC. This chain connects TRBV6-6 to TRBJ2-5, with a possible D match to TRBD2 (5 bases). The germline V gene has CDR1 MNHNY and CDR2 SVGAGI (reference sequence). The CDR3 totals 14 residues. V was shortened by 6 bases and J by 5 bases, with 16 bases between the two germline ends.

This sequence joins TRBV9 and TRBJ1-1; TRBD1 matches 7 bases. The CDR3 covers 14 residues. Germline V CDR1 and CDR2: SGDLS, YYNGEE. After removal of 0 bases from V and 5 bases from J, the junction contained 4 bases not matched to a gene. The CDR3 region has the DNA TGTGCCAGCAGCGTAGCAGGGGGAGGAACTGAAGCTTTCTTT. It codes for CASSVAGGGTEAFF.

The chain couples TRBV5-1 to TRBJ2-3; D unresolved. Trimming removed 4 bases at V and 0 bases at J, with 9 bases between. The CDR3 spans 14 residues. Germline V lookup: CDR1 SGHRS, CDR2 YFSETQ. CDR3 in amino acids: CASSPITSTDTQYF. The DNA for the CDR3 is TGCGCCAGCAGCCCAATTACTAGCACAGATACGCAGTATTTT.

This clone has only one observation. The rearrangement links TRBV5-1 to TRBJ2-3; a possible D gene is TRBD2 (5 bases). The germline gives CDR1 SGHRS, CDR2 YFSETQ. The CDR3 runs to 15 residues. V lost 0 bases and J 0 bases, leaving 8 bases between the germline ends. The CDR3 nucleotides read TGCGCCAGCAGCTTGGCAGCGGCTAGCACAGATACGCAGTATTTT. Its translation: CASSLAAASTDTQYF.

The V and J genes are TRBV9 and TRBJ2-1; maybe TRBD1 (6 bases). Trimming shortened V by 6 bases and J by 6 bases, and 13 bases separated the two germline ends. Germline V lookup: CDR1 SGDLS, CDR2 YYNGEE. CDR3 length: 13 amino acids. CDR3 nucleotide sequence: TGTGCCAGCACCCAGGGGAGAGGCAATGAGCAGTTCTTC. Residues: CASTQGRGNEQFF.

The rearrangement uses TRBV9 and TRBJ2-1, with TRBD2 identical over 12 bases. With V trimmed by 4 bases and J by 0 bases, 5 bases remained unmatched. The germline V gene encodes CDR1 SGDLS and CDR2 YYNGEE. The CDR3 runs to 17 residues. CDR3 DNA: TGTGCCAGCAGCACCCGACTAGCGGGGGACTCCTACAATGAGCAGTTCTTC. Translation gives CASSTRLAGDSYNEQFF.

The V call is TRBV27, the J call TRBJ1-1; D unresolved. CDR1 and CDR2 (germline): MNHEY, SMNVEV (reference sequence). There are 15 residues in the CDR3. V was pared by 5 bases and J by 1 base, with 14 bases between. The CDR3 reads CASSPLPRQNTEAFF. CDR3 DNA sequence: TGTGCCAGCAGTCCCCTACCCCGACAGAACACTGAAGCTTTCTTT.

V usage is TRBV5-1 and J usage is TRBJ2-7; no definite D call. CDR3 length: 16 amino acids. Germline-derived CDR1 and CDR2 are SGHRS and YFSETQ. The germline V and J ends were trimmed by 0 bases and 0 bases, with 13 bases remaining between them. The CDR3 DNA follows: TGCGCCAGCAGCTTGGGGTCCGGGTCTAGCTCCTACGAGCAGTACTTC. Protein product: CASSLGSGSSSYEQYF.

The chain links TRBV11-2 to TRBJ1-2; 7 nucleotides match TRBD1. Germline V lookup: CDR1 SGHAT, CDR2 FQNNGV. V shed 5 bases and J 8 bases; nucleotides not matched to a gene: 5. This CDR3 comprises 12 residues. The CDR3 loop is CASSLQGNGYTF. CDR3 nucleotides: TGTGCCAGCAGCCTACAGGGGAACGGCTACACCTTC.

This CDR3 reads CASSGWGSLHLNTEAFF. CDR3 in DNA: TGTGCCAGCAGTGGTTGGGGCTCGCTTCACCTGAACACTGAAGCTTTCTTT. V gene TRBV2 combines with J gene TRBJ1-1, with D maybe TRBD1 (5 bases). Trimming pared 4 bases from V and 0 bases from J, leaving 18 bases between. This CDR3 is built from 17 residues. Germline CDR1 SNHLY, CDR2 FYNNEI.

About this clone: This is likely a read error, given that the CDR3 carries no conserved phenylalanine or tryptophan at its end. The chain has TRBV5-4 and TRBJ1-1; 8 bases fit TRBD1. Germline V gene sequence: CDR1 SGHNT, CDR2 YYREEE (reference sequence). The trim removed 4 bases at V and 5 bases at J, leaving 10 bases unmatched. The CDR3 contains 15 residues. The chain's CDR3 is CASSPINRGRTEAFV. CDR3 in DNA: TGTGCCAGCAGCCCGATCAACAGGGGGAGGACTGAAGCTTTCGTT.

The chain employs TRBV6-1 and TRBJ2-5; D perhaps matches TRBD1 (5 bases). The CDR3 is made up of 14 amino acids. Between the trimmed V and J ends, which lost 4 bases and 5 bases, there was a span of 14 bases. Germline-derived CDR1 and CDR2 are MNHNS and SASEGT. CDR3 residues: CASSVMGRRETQYF. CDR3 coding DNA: TGTGCCAGCAGTGTGATGGGGCGACGTGAGACCCAGTACTTC.

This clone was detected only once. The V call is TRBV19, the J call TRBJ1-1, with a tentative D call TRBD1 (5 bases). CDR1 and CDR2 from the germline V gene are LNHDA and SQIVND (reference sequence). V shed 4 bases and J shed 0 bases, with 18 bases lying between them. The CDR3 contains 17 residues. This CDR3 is CASSKHQEKGMNTEAFF. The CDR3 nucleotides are TGTGCCAGTAGTAAACATCAGGAAAAGGGGATGAACACTGAAGCTTTCTTT.

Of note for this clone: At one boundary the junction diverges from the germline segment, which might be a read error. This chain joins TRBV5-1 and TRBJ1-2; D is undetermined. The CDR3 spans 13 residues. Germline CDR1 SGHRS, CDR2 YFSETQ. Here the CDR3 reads CASSLVSNYGYPF. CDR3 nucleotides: TGCGCCAGCAGCTTAGTCAGTAACTATGGCTACCCCTTC.

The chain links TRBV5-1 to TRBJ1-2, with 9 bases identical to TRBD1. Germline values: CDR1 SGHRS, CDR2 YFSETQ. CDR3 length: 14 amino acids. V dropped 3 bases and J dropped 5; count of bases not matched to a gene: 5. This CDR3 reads CASSYGTGSYGYTF. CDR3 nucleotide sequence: TGCGCCAGCAGCTACGGGACAGGGTCATATGGCTACACCTTC. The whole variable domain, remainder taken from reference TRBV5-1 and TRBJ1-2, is KAGVTQTPRYLIKTRGQQVTLSCSPISGHRSVSWYQQTPGQGLQFLFEYFSETQRNKGNFPGRFSGRQFSNSRSEMNVSTLELGDSALYLCASSYGTGSYGYTFGSGTRLTVV.

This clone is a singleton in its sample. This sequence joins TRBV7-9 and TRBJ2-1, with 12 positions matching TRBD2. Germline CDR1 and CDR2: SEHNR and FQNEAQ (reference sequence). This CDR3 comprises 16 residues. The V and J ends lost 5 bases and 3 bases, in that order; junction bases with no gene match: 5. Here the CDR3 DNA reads TGTGCCAGCAGCCCTAGCGGGGGGGGAGACTACAATGAGCAGTTCTTC. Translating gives CASSPSGGGDYNEQFF. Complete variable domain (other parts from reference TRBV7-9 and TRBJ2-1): DTGVSQNPRHKITKRGQNVTFRCDPISEHNRLYWYRQTLGQGPEFLTYFQNEAQLEKSRLLSDRFSAERPKGSFSTLEIQRTEQGDSAMYLCASSPSGGGDYNEQFFGPGTRLTVL.

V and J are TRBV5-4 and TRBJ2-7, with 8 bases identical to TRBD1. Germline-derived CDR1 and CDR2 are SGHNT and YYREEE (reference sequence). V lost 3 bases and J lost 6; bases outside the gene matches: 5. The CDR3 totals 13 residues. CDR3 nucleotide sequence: TGTGCCAGCAGCTCAGGGGGCAGGCGCGAGCAGTACTTC. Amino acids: CASSSGGRREQYF.